The 8 T cell receptor beta chains in this list originate from one sample, sequenced in a study of siplizumab effects on memory and regulatory T cells (dated by TCRdb to the late 2010s). The method was the immunoSEQ multiplex PCR assay. TCRdb's version of the immuneACCESS table is confined to in-frame rearrangements and falls short of the full clone set. An unresolved V gene accounts for under half of the shortfall where checked; the remainder is of unknown origin. This sample comprises approximately 100,000 clones, about 94% of them detected only once. Jointly, the top ten make up around 0.15% of the sample. The source material was non-Treg CD4+ T cells sorted from blood. The cell subset or site label corresponds to: FACS-sorted unstimulated CD4+ non-regulatory T cells. Every receptor here comes from a human donor in good health.

The chain is built from TRBV7-9 and TRBJ2-7, with TRBD2 matching over 7 bases. From germline, CDR1 is SEHNR and CDR2 FQNEAQ (reference sequence). Trimming cost V 5 bases and J 6 bases; bases outside gene matches: 1. The CDR3 extends over 11 amino acids. Here the CDR3 DNA reads TGTGCCAGCAGCCCGGGGGGCGAGCAGTACTTC. Translated, it gives CASSPGGEQYF.

This chain links TRBV19 with TRBJ2-1, with D uncertain. Germline CDR1 and CDR2: LNHDA and SQIVND (reference sequence). V lost 6 bases and J 5 bases, leaving 14 bases between the germline ends. This CDR3 has 14 residues. CDR3 nucleotides: TGTGCCAGTAGGACCGCGAGCGCCCACAATGAGCAGTTCTTC. Translated, it gives CASRTASAHNEQFF.

The chain is built from TRBV2 and TRBJ2-3; no clear D gene. The V gene lost 7 bases and the J gene lost 1 base, with 15 bases spanning the gap. This CDR3 is 15 amino acids long. CDR1 and CDR2 from the germline V gene are SNHLY and FYNNEI. Written as DNA, the CDR3 is TGTGCCAGCAAGCTGTCACACACAGGCACAGATACGCAGTATTTT. This gives the protein CASKLSHTGTDTQYF.

The chain links TRBV6-5 to TRBJ1-1, with 11 bases lining up with TRBD1. Germline V gives CDR1 MNHEY, CDR2 SVGAGI. CDR3 length: 15 amino acids. The ends lost 6 bases at V and 4 bases at J; junction bases unmatched: 7. CDR3 protein: CASSLGTGGSTEAFF. CDR3 coding DNA: TGTGCCAGCAGCCTCGGGACAGGGGGAAGCACTGAAGCTTTCTTT.

The chain couples TRBV4-2 to TRBJ1-3, with D possibly TRBD1 on 5 matching bases. The CDR3 is 16 residues long. CDR1 LGHNA and CDR2 YNFKEQ come from the germline V gene. V lost 3 bases and J lost 0, with 12 bases in between. DNA of the CDR3: TGTGCCAGCAGCCAGTTACCAGGGCCCTCTGGAAACACCATATATTTT. It is translated as CASSQLPGPSGNTIYF.

In this sample, this clone turned up once. The chain employs TRBV4-1 and TRBJ1-5; D not resolved. This CDR3 has 17 residues. CDR1 and CDR2 (germline): MGHRA, YSYEKL. V lost 1 base to trimming and J lost 0 bases, with 13 bases between them. The CDR3 spells CASSQGGRGDSNQPQHF. The DNA of the CDR3 is TGCGCCAGCAGCCAAGGAGGTAGAGGCGATAGCAATCAGCCCCAGCATTTT.

This clone was counted a few times. This sequence joins TRBV9 and TRBJ1-1; 10 positions agree with TRBD1. This CDR3 is built from 15 residues. J was trimmed by 5 bases and V by 3 bases; bases with no gene match: 7. CDR1 SGDLS and CDR2 YYNGEE come from the germline V gene. As DNA, the CDR3 is TGTGCCAGCAGCGCTGGGACAGGGGTGGAAACTGAAGCTTTCTTT. As protein: CASSAGTGVETEAFF. Filled out from reference TRBV9 and TRBJ1-1, the complete variable domain reads DSGVTQTPKHLITATGQRVTLRCSPRSGDLSVYWYQQSLDQGLQFLIQYYNGEERAKGNILERFSAQQFPDLHSELNLSSLELGDSALYFCASSAGTGVETEAFFGQGTRLTVV.

The chain employs TRBV6-4 and TRBJ1-2, with D uncertain. CDR3 length: 12 residues. Germline V gene data show CDR1 as MRHNA and CDR2 as SNTAGT. V lost 0 bases, J lost 8 bases, and 7 bases lay in between. The CDR3 reads CASSDSAGGYTF. As DNA, the CDR3 is TGTGCCAGCAGTGACTCTGCGGGGGGCTACACCTTC.